The T cell receptor (beta chain) under discussion was sequenced for a study of CD4+ T cells in melanoma. With regard to this clone: Its antigen is as yet unknown.

Measured with immunoSEQ multiplex PCR; TCRdb has only the in-frame clones, and not every one. The repertoire holds some 14,000 clones, with around 80% as singletons. V shed 6 bases, J shed 8 bases, and the junction held 6 bases outside the gene matches. CDR3 length: 14 amino acids. Germline V gene sequence: CDR1 MNHEY, CDR2 SVGAGI. Findings of the study overall: Reportedly, melanoma neoantigen-specific CD4+ T cells showed varied differentiation states.

This chain connects TRBV6-5 to TRBJ1-6; 8 nucleotides agree with TRBD1. Sequencing input: cells from a culture (not recorded whether cultured in vitro). This TCR was recovered from a human donor with melanoma. The CDR3, as DNA: TGTGCCAGCAGCCTCGACAGGGGCCATTCACCCCTCCACTTT. It translates to CASSLDRGHSPLHF.